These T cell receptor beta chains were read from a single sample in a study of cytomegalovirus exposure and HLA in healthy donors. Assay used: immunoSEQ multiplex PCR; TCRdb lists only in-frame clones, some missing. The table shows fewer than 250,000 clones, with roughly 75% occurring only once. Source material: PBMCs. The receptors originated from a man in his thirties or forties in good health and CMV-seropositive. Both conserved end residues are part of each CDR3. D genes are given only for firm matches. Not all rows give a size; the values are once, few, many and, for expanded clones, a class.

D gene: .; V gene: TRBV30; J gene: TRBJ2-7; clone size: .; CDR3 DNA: TGTGCCTGGAACCTCAATAAACTCTCCTACGAGCAGTACTTC; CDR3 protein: CAWNLNKLSYEQYF
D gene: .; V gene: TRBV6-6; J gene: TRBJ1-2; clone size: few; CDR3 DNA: TGTGCCAGCAGTTCCAACAGGGCATCGGGCTACACCTTC; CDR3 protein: CASSSNRASGYTF
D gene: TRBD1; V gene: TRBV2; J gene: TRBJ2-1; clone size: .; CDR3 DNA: TGTGCCAGCAGTGCTCCGGGACAGGGGAAGAATGAGCAGTTCTTC; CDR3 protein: CASSAPGQGKNEQFF
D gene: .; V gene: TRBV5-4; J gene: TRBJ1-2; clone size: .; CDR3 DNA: TGTGCCAGCAGCCTTGCAGGGGACTATGGCTACACCTTC; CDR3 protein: CASSLAGDYGYTF
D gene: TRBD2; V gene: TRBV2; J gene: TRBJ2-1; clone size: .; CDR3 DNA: TGTGCCAGCAGTTCCCGAAGAGCGGGAGAGACAAGTGAGCAGTTCTTC; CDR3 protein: CASSSRRAGETSEQFF
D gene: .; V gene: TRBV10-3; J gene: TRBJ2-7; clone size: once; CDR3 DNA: TGTGCCATCAGTGAGGTAGCGCGCATCTACGAGCAGTACTTC; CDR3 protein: CAISEVARIYEQYF
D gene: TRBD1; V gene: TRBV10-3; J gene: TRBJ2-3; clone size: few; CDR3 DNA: TGTGCCATCAGTTTCGTCGCGACAGGGACAGATACGCAGTATTTT; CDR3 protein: CAISFVATGTDTQYF
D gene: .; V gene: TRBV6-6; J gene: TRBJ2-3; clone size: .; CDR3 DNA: TGTGCCAGCGCCCCCCAGGGGAAAGATACGCAGTATTTT; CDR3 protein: CASAPQGKDTQYF
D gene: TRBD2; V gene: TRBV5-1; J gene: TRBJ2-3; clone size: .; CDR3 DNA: TGCGCCAGCAATCCGGGGGCTAGCGGGGCCTTGGATACGCAGTATTTT; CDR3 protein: CASNPGASGALDTQYF
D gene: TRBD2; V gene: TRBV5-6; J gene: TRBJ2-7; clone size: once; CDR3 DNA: TGTGCCAGCAGCTTGGGTCGGGGGGGTTACGAGCAGTACTTC; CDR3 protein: CASSLGRGGYEQYF
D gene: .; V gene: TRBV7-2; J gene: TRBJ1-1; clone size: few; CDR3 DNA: TGTGCCAGCAGCTGGGACGGCGGGGCCACTGAAGCTTTCTTT; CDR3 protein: CASSWDGGATEAFF
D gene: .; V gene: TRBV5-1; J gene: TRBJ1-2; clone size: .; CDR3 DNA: TGCGCCAGCAGCCGACTATCCGGGCCCACTAACTATGGCTACACCTTC; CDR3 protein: CASSRLSGPTNYGYTF
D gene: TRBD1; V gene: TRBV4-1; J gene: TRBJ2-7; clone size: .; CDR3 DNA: TGCGCCAGCAGCCACCCCGGGGGACAGGGCAACTACGAGCAGTACTTC; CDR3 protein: CASSHPGGQGNYEQYF
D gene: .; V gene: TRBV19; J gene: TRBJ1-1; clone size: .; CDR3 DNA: TGTGCCAGTACCCTGGAGGGGACTGAAGCTTTCTTT; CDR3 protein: CASTLEGTEAFF
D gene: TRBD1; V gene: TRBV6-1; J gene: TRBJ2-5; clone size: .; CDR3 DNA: TGTGCCAGCAGTGAACCCCCAACAGGGGGGACCCAGTACTTC; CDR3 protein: CASSEPPTGGTQYF
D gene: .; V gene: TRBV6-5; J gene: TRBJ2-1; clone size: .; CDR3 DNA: TGTGCCAGCAGTCTCGAGGTAGGGGCCAGGGGTGAGCAGTTCTTC; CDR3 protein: CASSLEVGARGEQFF
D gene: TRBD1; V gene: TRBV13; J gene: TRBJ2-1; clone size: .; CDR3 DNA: TGTGCCAGCAGCGGACAGGGCAATGAGCAGTTCTTC; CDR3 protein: CASSGQGNEQFF
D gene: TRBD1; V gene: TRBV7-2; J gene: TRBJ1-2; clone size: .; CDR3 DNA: TGTGCCAGCAGCTTATTAGGGGGCCCGAACAGGGGGCATAGCTATGGCTACACCTTC; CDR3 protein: CASSLLGGPNRGHSYGYTF
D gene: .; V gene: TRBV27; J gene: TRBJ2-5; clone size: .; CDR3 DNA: TGTGCCAGCAGACCGGCCCAAGACAGCCAAGAGACCCAGTACTTC; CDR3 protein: CASRPAQDSQETQYF
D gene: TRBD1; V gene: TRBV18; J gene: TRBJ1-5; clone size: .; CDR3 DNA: TGTGCCAGCTCAGCTACCGGGACAGGGGAAGGTCAGCCCCAGCATTTT; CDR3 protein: CASSATGTGEGQPQHF
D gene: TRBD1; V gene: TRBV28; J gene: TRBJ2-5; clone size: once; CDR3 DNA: TGTGCCAGCAGTTTACCGAACAGGGGAGAGACCCAGTACTTC; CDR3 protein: CASSLPNRGETQYF
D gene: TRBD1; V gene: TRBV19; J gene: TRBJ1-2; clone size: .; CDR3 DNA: TGTGCCAGTAGTTTAGCCGGACAGGGCTACTATGGCTACACCTTC; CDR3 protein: CASSLAGQGYYGYTF
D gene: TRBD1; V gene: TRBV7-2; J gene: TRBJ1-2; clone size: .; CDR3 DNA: TGTGCCAGCAGCTTAGAGGGGGCGCTTGGCTACACCTTC; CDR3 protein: CASSLEGALGYTF
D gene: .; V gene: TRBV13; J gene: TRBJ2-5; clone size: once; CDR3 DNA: TGTGCCAGCAGCTTACCGGGAGATCAAGAGACCCAGTACTTC; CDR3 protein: CASSLPGDQETQYF
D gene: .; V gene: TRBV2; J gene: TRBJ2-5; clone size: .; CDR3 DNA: TGTGCCAGCAGTGGAAATAGTCAGACCCAGTACTTC; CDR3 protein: CASSGNSQTQYF
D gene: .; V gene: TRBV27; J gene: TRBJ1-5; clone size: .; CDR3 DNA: TGTGCCAGCAGTTTAGGGGGGAGCGGCAATCAGCCCCAGCATTTT; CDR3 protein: CASSLGGSGNQPQHF
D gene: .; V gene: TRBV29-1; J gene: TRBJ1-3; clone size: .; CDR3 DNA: TGCAGCGTTTCGGGGAGGACTGGAAACACCATATATTTT; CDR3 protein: CSVSGRTGNTIYF
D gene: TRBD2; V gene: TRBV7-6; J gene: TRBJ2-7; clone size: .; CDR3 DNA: TGTGCCAGCAGCCCGCAGACTAGCGGGGGAATCTACGAGCAGTACTTC; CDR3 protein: CASSPQTSGGIYEQYF
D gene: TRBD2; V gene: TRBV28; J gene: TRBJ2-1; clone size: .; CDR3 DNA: TGTGCCAGCAGTCGCCCTAGCGGGGGGGCGGTTGAGCAGTTCTTC; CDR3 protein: CASSRPSGGAVEQFF
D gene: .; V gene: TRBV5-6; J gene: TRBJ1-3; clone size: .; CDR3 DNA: TGTGCCAGCAGCTTGCCTTCGCGGGGGACCATATATTTT; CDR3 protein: CASSLPSRGTIYF
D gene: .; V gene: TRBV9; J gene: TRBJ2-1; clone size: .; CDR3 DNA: TGTGCCAGCAGCGTAGCGGTCTCGGGGAGAATAAATGAGCAGTTCTTC; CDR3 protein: CASSVAVSGRINEQFF
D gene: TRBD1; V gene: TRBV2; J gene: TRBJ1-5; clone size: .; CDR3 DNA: TGTGCCAGCGGCAGGGGGTCTAGCAATCAGCCCCAGCATTTT; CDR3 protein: CASGRGSSNQPQHF
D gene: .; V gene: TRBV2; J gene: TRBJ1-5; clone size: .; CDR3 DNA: TGTGCCAGCAATTCAGGGTTAAATCAGCCCCAGCATTTT; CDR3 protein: CASNSGLNQPQHF
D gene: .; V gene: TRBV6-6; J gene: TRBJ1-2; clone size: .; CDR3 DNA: TGTGCCAGCAGTTACCCACACAGGGAGAGCGGCTACACCTTC; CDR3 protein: CASSYPHRESGYTF
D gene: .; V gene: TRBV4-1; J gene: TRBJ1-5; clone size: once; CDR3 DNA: TGCGCCAGCAGCCAGCCGGGACATATTAATCAGCCCCAGCATTTT; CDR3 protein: CASSQPGHINQPQHF
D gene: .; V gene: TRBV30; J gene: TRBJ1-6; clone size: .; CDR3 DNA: TGTGCCTGGAGTGTACTAGATGGGGATTCACCCCTCCACTTT; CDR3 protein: CAWSVLDGDSPLHF
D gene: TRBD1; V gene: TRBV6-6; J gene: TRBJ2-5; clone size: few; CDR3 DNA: TGTGCCAGCAGCCCGACGACAGGGGAAGAGACCCAGTACTTC; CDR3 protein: CASSPTTGEETQYF
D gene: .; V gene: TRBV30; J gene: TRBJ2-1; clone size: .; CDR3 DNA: TGTGCCTGGAGTCTAGAGGGACTTGAATCCTACAATGAGCAGTTCTTC; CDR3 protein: CAWSLEGLESYNEQFF
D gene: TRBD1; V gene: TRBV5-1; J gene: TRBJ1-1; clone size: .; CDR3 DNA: TGCGCCAGCGGGGGACAGATGAACACTGAAGCTTTCTTT; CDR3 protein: CASGGQMNTEAFF
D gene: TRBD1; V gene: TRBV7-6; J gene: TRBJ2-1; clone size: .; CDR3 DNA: TGTGCCAGCAGCTGGGGGACAGGGTCCAATGAGCAGTTCTTC; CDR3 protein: CASSWGTGSNEQFF